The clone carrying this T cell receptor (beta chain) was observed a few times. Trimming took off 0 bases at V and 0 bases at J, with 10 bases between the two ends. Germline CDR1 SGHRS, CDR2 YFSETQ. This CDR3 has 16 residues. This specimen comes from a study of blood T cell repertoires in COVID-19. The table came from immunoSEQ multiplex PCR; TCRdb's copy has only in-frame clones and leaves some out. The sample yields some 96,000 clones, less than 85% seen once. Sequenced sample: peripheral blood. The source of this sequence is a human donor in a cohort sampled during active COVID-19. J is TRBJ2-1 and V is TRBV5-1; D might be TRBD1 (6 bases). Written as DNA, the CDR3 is TGCGCCAGCAGCTTGGCGGACAGAAGCTCCTACAATGAGCAGTTCTTC. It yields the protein CASSLADRSSYNEQFF.